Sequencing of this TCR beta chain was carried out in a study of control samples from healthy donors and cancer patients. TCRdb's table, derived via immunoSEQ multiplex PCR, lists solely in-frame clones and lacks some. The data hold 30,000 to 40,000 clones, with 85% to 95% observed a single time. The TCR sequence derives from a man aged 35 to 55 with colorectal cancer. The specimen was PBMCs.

The CDR3 DNA is TGTGCCACTAAGCTCGGTGTAACTGAAGCTTTCTTT. As protein: CATKLGVTEAFF. This chain links TRBV6-5 with TRBJ1-1; D is undetermined. V lost 10 bases and J lost 5, with 14 bases in between. CDR3 size: 12 residues. Germline V lookup: CDR1 MNHEY, CDR2 SVGAGI.